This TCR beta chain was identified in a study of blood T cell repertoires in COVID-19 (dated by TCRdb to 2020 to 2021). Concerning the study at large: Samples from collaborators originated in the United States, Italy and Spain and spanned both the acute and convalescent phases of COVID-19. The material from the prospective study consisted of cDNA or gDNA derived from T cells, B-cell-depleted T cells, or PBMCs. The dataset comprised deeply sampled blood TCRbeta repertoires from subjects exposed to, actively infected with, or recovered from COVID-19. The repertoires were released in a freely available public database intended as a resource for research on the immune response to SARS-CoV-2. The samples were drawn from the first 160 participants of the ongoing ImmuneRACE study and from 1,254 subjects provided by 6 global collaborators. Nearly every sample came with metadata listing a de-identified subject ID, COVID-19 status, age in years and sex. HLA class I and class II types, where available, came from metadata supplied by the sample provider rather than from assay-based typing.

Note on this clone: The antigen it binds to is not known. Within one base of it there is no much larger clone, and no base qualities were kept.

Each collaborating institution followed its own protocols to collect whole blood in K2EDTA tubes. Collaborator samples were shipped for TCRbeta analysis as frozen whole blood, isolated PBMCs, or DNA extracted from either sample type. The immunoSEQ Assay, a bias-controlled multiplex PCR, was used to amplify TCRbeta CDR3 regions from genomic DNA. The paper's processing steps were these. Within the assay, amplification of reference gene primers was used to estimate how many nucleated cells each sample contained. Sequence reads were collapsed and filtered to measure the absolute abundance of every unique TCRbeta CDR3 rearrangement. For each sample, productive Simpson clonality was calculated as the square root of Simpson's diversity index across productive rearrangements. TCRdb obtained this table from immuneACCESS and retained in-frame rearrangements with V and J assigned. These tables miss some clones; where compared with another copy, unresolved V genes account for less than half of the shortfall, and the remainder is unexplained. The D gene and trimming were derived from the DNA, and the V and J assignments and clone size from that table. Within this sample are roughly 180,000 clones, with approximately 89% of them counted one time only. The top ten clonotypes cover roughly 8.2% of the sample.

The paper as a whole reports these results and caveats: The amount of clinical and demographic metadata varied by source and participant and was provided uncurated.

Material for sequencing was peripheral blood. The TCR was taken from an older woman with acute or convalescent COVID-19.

The CDR3 loop reads CASSLGTSFGETQYF. The nucleotide sequence is TGTGCCAGCAGCCTCGGGACTAGCTTTGGGGAGACCCAGTACTTC. Rearrangement joined TRBV6-6 to TRBJ2-5; a stretch of 9 junction bases matches TRBD2. V loses 6 bases at its end and J loses 5 bases; junction bases beyond the gene matches: 10. Taken from the germline V gene (reference sequence), the CDR1 and CDR2 loops are MNHNY and SVGAGI. From the cysteine through the phenylalanine, the CDR3 covers 15 amino acids. The entry retains the CDR3 DNA only, 45 bases that are in frame from base 1.